A selection of T cell receptor beta chains follows, all from one sample in a study of identical twins. TCRdb recomputed calls from the 5' RACE reads with MiXCR, one row per CDR3 protein. The sample holds about 280,000 distinct CDR3 sequences, about 8.1% seen once. The same sample was also used in a study of yellow fever vaccine responses in identical twins.

Material: memory (CD45RO+) T cells sorted from blood. All receptors derive from a young woman in good health. Both conserved end residues are part of each CDR3. The D gene is left open where the match is weak. Some rows have no size entry. The others give once, few or many, or a class for an expanded clone.

TRBV6-1	-	few	TRBJ1-5	CASRGDQVSNQPQHF	TGTGCCAGCAGAGGCGACCAGGTTAGCAATCAGCCCCAGCATTTT
TRBV6-1	-	-	TRBJ2-2	CASTENLNTGELFF	TGTGCCAGCACTGAGAATTTGAACACCGGGGAGCTGTTTTTT
TRBV24-1	-	many	TRBJ2-1	CATSDSTVLGQFF	TGTGCCACCAGTGACTCGACAGTCCTAGGGCAGTTCTTC
TRBV29-1	TRBD2	-	TRBJ2-5	CSVKAGVRETQYF	TGCAGCGTCAAAGCGGGGGTCCGGGAGACCCAGTACTTC
TRBV27	-	few	TRBJ2-7	CASRDTAGPYEQYF	TGTGCCAGCAGGGACACGGCGGGCCCCTACGAGCAGTACTTC
TRBV6-1	-	few	TRBJ2-1	CASKTSNRLFGNEQFF	TGTGCCAGCAAGACTAGTAATCGGCTCTTCGGCAATGAGCAGTTCTTC
TRBV9	-	few	TRBJ1-2	CASSVNGGGYTF	TGTGCCAGCAGCGTCAACGGAGGAGGCTACACCTTC
TRBV12-3/TRBV12-4	TRBD1	many	TRBJ2-3	CASSPGTAADTQYF	TGTGCCAGCAGTCCCGGGACAGCTGCAGATACGCAGTATTTT
TRBV28	-	many	TRBJ2-7	CASSSSVEQYF	TGTGCCAGCAGTTCCTCGGTGGAGCAGTACTTC
TRBV6-1	TRBD2	few	TRBJ2-3	CASSLALAGPSDTQYF	TGTGCCAGCAGCCTGGCCCTAGCGGGACCTTCAGATACGCAGTATTTT
TRBV5-5	-	many	TRBJ1-1	CASSRFTGNTEAFF	TGTGCCAGCAGCCGATTTACTGGGAACACTGAAGCTTTCTTT
TRBV12-3/TRBV12-4	TRBD2	many	TRBJ2-1	CASSFGGFSYNEQFF	TGTGCCAGCAGTTTCGGGGGGTTCTCCTACAATGAGCAGTTCTTC
TRBV10-2	-	few	TRBJ1-5	CASSESFAQPQHF	TGCGCCAGCAGTGAGTCCTTTGCCCAGCCCCAGCATTTT
TRBV7-9	-	few	TRBJ1-5	CASSLDGGAAQPQHF	TGTGCCAGCAGCTTAGATGGGGGGGCGGCTCAGCCCCAGCATTTT
TRBV7-3	-	-	TRBJ1-6	CASSLTGTNSSPLHF	TGTGCCAGCAGCTTAACCGGGACGAACAGTTCACCCCTCCACTTT
TRBV3-1	-	-	TRBJ2-5	CASSQDVAQETQYF	TGTGCCAGCAGCCAAGATGTGGCCCAAGAGACCCAGTACTTC
TRBV9	-	-	TRBJ2-1	CASSVVGRSSYNEQFF	TGTGCCAGCAGCGTAGTGGGCAGAAGCTCCTACAATGAGCAGTTCTTC
TRBV3-1	-	few	TRBJ1-2	CASSQGRADGYTF	TGTGCCAGCAGCCAGGGGAGGGCTGACGGCTACACCTTC
TRBV21-1	-	-	TRBJ2-1	CASRRHEQFF	TGTGCCAGCAGACGGCATGAGCAGTTCTTC
TRBV10-1	-	many	TRBJ1-6	CASSAGVNSPLHF	TGCGCCAGCAGTGCAGGGGTCAATTCACCCCTCCACTTT
TRBV6-1	TRBD1	-	TRBJ2-1	CASTPGTGSNEQFF	TGTGCCAGCACCCCCGGGACAGGGTCCAATGAGCAGTTCTTC
TRBV5-1	-	few	TRBJ2-3	CASRPLGNLDTQYF	TGCGCCAGCAGACCTTTGGGTAATTTGGATACGCAGTATTTT
TRBV7-8	-	many	TRBJ2-2	CASSLPSGTTAGELFF	TGTGCCAGCAGCTTACCATCCGGGACAACGGCCGGGGAGCTGTTTTTT
TRBV15	TRBD1	many	TRBJ2-1	CATSRDPNRGLFF	TGTGCCACCAGCAGAGATCCGAACAGGGGATTATTCTTC
TRBV4-1	-	-	TRBJ2-4	CASSQGDGYIQYF	TGCGCCAGCAGCCAGGGGGATGGGTACATTCAGTACTTC
TRBV12-3/TRBV12-4	-	-	TRBJ1-2	CASTIWGGSHGYTF	TGTGCCAGCACGATTTGGGGGGGGTCGCATGGCTACACCTTC
TRBV11-2	-	medium-sized	TRBJ2-1	CASSLDRSGSVYNEQFF	TGTGCCAGCAGCTTAGATCGGTCGGGGAGCGTCTACAATGAGCAGTTCTTC
TRBV27	TRBD2	many	TRBJ2-1	CASSPIRLAGVKEFF	TGTGCCAGCAGTCCGATCCGACTAGCGGGAGTTAAGGAGTTCTTC
TRBV14	-	-	TRBJ1-6	CASSQDTLPVSPLHF	TGTGCCAGCAGCCAAGATACCCTACCCGTATCACCCCTCCACTTT
TRBV12-5	TRBD2	-	TRBJ2-7	CASGPAGAYEQYF	TGTGCTAGTGGGCCAGCGGGGGCCTACGAGCAGTACTTC
TRBV5-6	TRBD2	many	TRBJ2-3	CASSLSGLEDTQYF	TGTGCCAGCAGCTTGTCGGGACTAGAGGATACGCAGTATTTT
TRBV10-3	-	-	TRBJ1-5	CATRDFGDQPQHF	TGTGCCACACGGGATTTTGGCGATCAGCCCCAGCATTTT
TRBV27	TRBD1	few	TRBJ2-1	CASSFRVVDRAHNEQFF	TGTGCCAGCAGTTTCAGGGTAGTGGACAGGGCCCACAATGAGCAGTTCTTC
TRBV18	-	few	TRBJ2-1	CASSPFPYYNEQFF	TGTGCCAGCTCCCCATTCCCCTACTACAATGAGCAGTTCTTC
TRBV12-3/TRBV12-4	TRBD1	many	TRBJ1-2	CASRRGQGIRNYGYTF	TGTGCCAGCAGGCGGGGACAGGGCATTCGTAACTATGGCTACACCTTC
TRBV24-1	-	many	TRBJ2-2	CATSDPGKTGELFF	TGTGCCACCAGTGATCCCGGGAAGACCGGGGAGCTGTTTTTT
TRBV19	-	few	TRBJ2-1	CASSIVQGGSYNEQFF	TGTGCCAGTAGTATAGTCCAGGGGGGCTCCTACAATGAGCAGTTCTTC
TRBV5-6	-	few	TRBJ1-1	CASSLGRRSTEAFF	TGTGCCAGCAGCTTGGGGAGGAGGAGCACTGAAGCTTTCTTT
TRBV7-8	-	many	TRBJ2-3	CASSLEGGWRLDTQYF	TGTGCCAGCAGCTTAGAAGGGGGTTGGCGTTTGGATACGCAGTATTTT
TRBV29-1	-	-	TRBJ2-1	CSVEDPRGEQFF	TGCAGCGTTGAAGATCCCAGGGGCGAGCAGTTCTTC
TRBV5-6	-	few	TRBJ2-3	CASSLIQLDYTDTQYF	TGTGCCAGCAGCTTGATCCAGCTAGATTATACAGATACGCAGTATTTT
TRBV5-1	-	-	TRBJ1-6	CASSRDGFNNSPLHF	TGCGCCAGCAGCAGGGACGGATTTAATAATTCACCCCTCCACTTT
TRBV9	-	medium-sized	TRBJ2-1	CASSVLSGNPNEQFF	TGTGCCAGCAGCGTATTGTCGGGCAACCCCAATGAGCAGTTCTTC
TRBV15	TRBD1	-	TRBJ2-2	CATSKLGQGNTGELFF	TGTGCCACCAGCAAACTAGGACAGGGGAACACCGGGGAGCTGTTTTTT
TRBV20-1	TRBD2	few	TRBJ2-1	CSARDRSGRALNEQFF	TGCAGTGCTAGAGATCGAAGCGGGAGAGCCCTTAATGAGCAGTTCTTC
TRBV25-1	-	many	TRBJ2-4	CASSGSTGGGGIQYF	TGTGCCAGCAGTGGTTCCACAGGGGGGGGGGGCATTCAGTACTTC